These 11 T cell receptor beta chains were all obtained from the same sample, sequenced in a study of blood T cells in healthy people across ages. Sample-barcoded 5' priming and a J-beta primer mix drove a second PCR of about 6 to 12 cycles. Each CDR3 protein gets one entry after TCRdb re-called the 5' RACE reads with MiXCR. The sample carries 550,000 to 600,000 distinct CDR3 sequences, 25% to 30% recorded once. The specimen was blood. The receptors here all came from a woman aged 65 to 85 in good health.

This clonotype was counted only a few times. This chain links TRBV20-1 with TRBJ2-7, with D perhaps TRBD1 (6 bases). In germline, CDR1 is DFQATT, CDR2 SNEGSKA (reference sequence). This CDR3 spans 15 amino acids. The V end lost 4 bases, the J end lost 3 bases, and 19 bases lay between the germline ends. The DNA for the CDR3 is TGCAGTGCTAAAGGTAACACAGGGCAAATCTACGAGCAGTACTTC. Translated: CSAKGNTGQIYEQYF.

This clonotype was observed a handful of times. V usage is TRBV7-9 and J usage is TRBJ2-1; 9 bases are a match to TRBD2. V dropped 3 bases and J dropped 8; count of bases not matched to a gene: 8. The CDR3 has 15 amino acids. Germline V gene data show CDR1 as SEHNR and CDR2 as FQNEAQ (reference sequence). The CDR3 DNA reads TGTGCCAGCAGCTTGGGGCTAGCGGGGCTCGATGAGCAGTTCTTC. It specifies CASSLGLAGLDEQFF. The full variable domain, completed using reference TRBV7-9 and TRBJ2-1, is DTGVSQNPRHKITKRGQNVTFRCDPISEHNRLYWYRQTLGQGPEFLTYFQNEAQLEKSRLLSDRFSAERPKGSFSTLEIQRTEQGDSAMYLCASSLGLAGLDEQFFGPGTRLTVL.

A few counts support this clonotype. An end of the junction differs from the germline gene, which may be a read error. This chain uses TRBV12-3 or TRBV12-4 with TRBJ1-2; weak D call: TRBD1 (5 bases). The CDR3 is 12 amino acids. The CDR3, as DNA: TGTGCCAGCAGTTTGAGGGGCTATAGCTACACCTTC. This sequence encodes CASSLRGYSYTF.

The sample holds a few counts of this clonotype. J is TRBJ2-1 and V is TRBV28; D gene unclear. Trimming took off 3 bases at V and 5 bases at J, with 8 bases between the two ends. Germline assignment: CDR1 MDHEN and CDR2 SYDVKM. The CDR3 covers 13 residues. The CDR3 DNA follows: TGTGCCAGCAGTTTTAACAACAACAATGAGCAGTTCTTC. It is translated as CASSFNNNNEQFF.

This clonotype was counted only a few times. This chain joins TRBV3-1 and TRBJ2-5; possibly TRBD1 for D (5 bases). The CDR3 extends over 13 amino acids. V was trimmed by 4 bases and J by 5 bases, leaving 11 bases between them. CDR1 is LGHDT, CDR2 YNNKEL, per germline (reference sequence). Here the CDR3 DNA reads TGTGCCAGCAGCCCGCCAGGGCTGGAGACCCAGTACTTC. As protein: CASSPPGLETQYF.

This clonotype was seen a handful of times. The chain employs TRBV4-2 and TRBJ1-2; 7 bases are a match to TRBD1. This CDR3 region has 17 residues. Unmatched junction bases numbered 20, after V lost 6 bases and J lost 7 bases. Germline loops: CDR1 LGHNA, CDR2 YNFKEQ. In DNA, the CDR3 is TGTGCCAGCAGTGGACTTGAAAGGGGGCGAGAGAGTAGTGGCTACACCTTC. It is translated as CASSGLERGRESSGYTF.

This clonotype has more than one count but fewer than ten. V gene TRBV5-1 combines with J gene TRBJ2-7; TRBD2 agrees at 8 bases. The better agreement between TRBJ2-1 and the DNA end casts doubt on the J call. CDR1 is SGHRS, CDR2 YFSETQ, per germline. The CDR3 is 16 amino acids. CDR3 nucleotides: TGCGCCAGCAGCTCCGTCCCCCCGGGGGGGCTCAATGAGCAGTTCTTC. It yields the protein CASSSVPPGGLNEQFF.

The chain recombines TRBV13 with TRBJ2-4; D is perhaps TRBD2 (5 bases). The CDR3 extends over 17 amino acids. Per germline, CDR1 PRHDT and CDR2 FYEKMQ (reference sequence). V was clipped by 6 bases and J by 7 bases, with 25 bases between them. The CDR3 sequence: CASSVMASFSLRNIQYF. The CDR3 region has the DNA TGTGCCAGCAGTGTTATGGCTAGCTTTAGTTTACGGAACATTCAGTACTTC. The variable domain in full, with the rest retrieved from reference TRBV13 and TRBJ2-4, is AAGVIQSPRHLIKEKRETATLKCYPIPRHDTVYWYQQGPGQDPQFLISFYEKMQSDKGSIPDRFSAQQFSDYHSELNMSSLELGDSALYFCASSVMASFSLRNIQYFGAGTRLSVL.

This clonotype has a handful of counts. This sequence joins TRBV29-1 and TRBJ1-1; 8 bases match TRBD1. Germline V gene lookup returns CDR1 SQVTM and CDR2 ANQGSEA. CDR3 length: 13 residues. Trimming took 2 bases from V and 6 from J; bases not matched to a gene: 5. In DNA form, the CDR3 reads TGCAGCGTTGAAAACCAGGGGGCAGCTGAAGCTTTCTTT. Its translation: CSVENQGAAEAFF.

The V and J genes are TRBV20-1 and TRBJ1-6, with D perhaps TRBD1 (5 bases). This CDR3 contains 14 residues. The V and J ends lost 5 bases and 9 bases respectively, with 17 bases between them. Per germline, CDR1 DFQATT and CDR2 SNEGSKA (reference sequence). In DNA, the CDR3 is TGCAGTGCTGGAAGACAGAGGGAAAGTTCACCCCTCCACTTT. This sequence encodes CSAGRQRESSPLHF.

In its sample, this clonotype was seen a few times. The V gene is TRBV10-3, the J gene TRBJ2-3, with D possibly matching TRBD2 (6 bases). Germline values: CDR1 ENHRY, CDR2 SYGVKD. Trimming removed 3 bases at V and 6 bases at J, with 13 bases between. The CDR3 covers 14 residues. Written as DNA, the CDR3 is TGTGCCATCAGTGACGGCGGGGAGGCGGATACGCAGTATTTT. Its translation: CAISDGGEADTQYF.